A selection of T cell receptor beta chains follows, all from one sample in a study of cytomegalovirus exposure and HLA in healthy donors. Method: immunoSEQ multiplex PCR; TCRdb's copy keeps in-frame clones and lacks some. Of over 80,000 clones listed, 85% are singletons. Specimen: PBMCs. These receptors all stem from a man between 18 and 29 years old in good health and CMV-seropositive. Both conserved end residues are part of each CDR3. D genes are given only for firm matches. Part of the rows lack a size; the others show once, few, many or a class for expanded clones.

d_call: -
clone_size: -
v_call: TRBV28
j_call: TRBJ1-2
cdr3_aa: CASGFSGRGYGYTF
cdr3_nt: TGTGCCAGCGGATTCTCTGGGAGGGGCTATGGCTACACCTTC

d_call: TRBD1
clone_size: once
v_call: TRBV20-1
j_call: TRBJ1-2
cdr3_aa: CSARQGPGYTF
cdr3_nt: TGCAGTGCCCGACAGGGTCCTGGCTACACCTTC

d_call: -
clone_size: -
v_call: TRBV27
j_call: TRBJ2-7
cdr3_aa: CATREGYSYEQYF
cdr3_nt: TGTGCCACCCGGGAAGGGTACTCCTACGAGCAGTACTTC

d_call: -
clone_size: -
v_call: TRBV5-1
j_call: TRBJ2-3
cdr3_aa: CASSFDTPSTDTQYF
cdr3_nt: TGCGCCAGCAGCTTTGACACGCCTAGCACAGATACGCAGTATTTT

d_call: -
clone_size: -
v_call: TRBV7-8
j_call: TRBJ1-4
cdr3_aa: CASSSGYELNEKLFF
cdr3_nt: TGTGCCAGCAGCTCAGGGTATGAGTTAAATGAAAAACTGTTTTTT

d_call: TRBD1
clone_size: -
v_call: TRBV7-8
j_call: TRBJ2-1
cdr3_aa: CASSFRTGYNEQFF
cdr3_nt: TGTGCCAGCAGCTTCCGGACAGGTTACAATGAGCAGTTCTTC

d_call: TRBD1
clone_size: -
v_call: TRBV19
j_call: TRBJ2-1
cdr3_aa: CASSITGTGGNEQFF
cdr3_nt: TGTGCCAGTAGTATTACCGGGACAGGGGGCAATGAGCAGTTCTTC

d_call: -
clone_size: -
v_call: TRBV2
j_call: TRBJ2-7
cdr3_aa: CASIMLARDEQYF
cdr3_nt: TGTGCCAGCATTATGCTAGCGAGAGACGAGCAGTACTTC

d_call: TRBD1
clone_size: once
v_call: TRBV6-5
j_call: TRBJ1-1
cdr3_aa: CASSYSEDRGNTEAFF
cdr3_nt: TGTGCCAGCAGTTATTCAGAGGACAGGGGGAACACTGAAGCTTTCTTT

d_call: TRBD1
clone_size: -
v_call: TRBV6-1
j_call: TRBJ2-7
cdr3_aa: CASSGYRTGLDEQYF
cdr3_nt: TGTGCCAGCAGTGGATACCGGACAGGCTTGGACGAGCAGTACTTC

d_call: TRBD1
clone_size: few
v_call: TRBV28
j_call: TRBJ2-5
cdr3_aa: CASSLGQGAVQETQYF
cdr3_nt: TGTGCCAGCAGTTTGGGACAGGGGGCCGTTCAAGAGACCCAGTACTTC

d_call: -
clone_size: -
v_call: TRBV27
j_call: TRBJ1-5
cdr3_aa: CASSLSPGEPQHF
cdr3_nt: TGTGCCAGCAGTTTATCGCCGGGAGAGCCCCAGCATTTT

d_call: -
clone_size: -
v_call: TRBV6-1
j_call: TRBJ1-5
cdr3_aa: CASRPRSNQPQHF
cdr3_nt: TGTGCCAGTCGACCTAGGAGCAATCAGCCCCAGCATTTT

d_call: TRBD1
clone_size: -
v_call: TRBV5-6
j_call: TRBJ2-5
cdr3_aa: CASSEQGLQETQYF
cdr3_nt: TGTGCCAGCAGTGAACAGGGGCTTCAAGAGACCCAGTACTTC

d_call: TRBD2
clone_size: -
v_call: TRBV2
j_call: TRBJ2-3
cdr3_aa: CASSEGTSGRGDTQYF
cdr3_nt: TGTGCCAGCAGTGAAGGGACTAGCGGGAGGGGGGATACGCAGTATTTT

d_call: -
clone_size: -
v_call: TRBV6-5
j_call: TRBJ2-3
cdr3_aa: CASSYERPTDTQYF
cdr3_nt: TGTGCCAGCAGTTACGAGCGGCCCACAGATACGCAGTATTTT

d_call: -
clone_size: -
v_call: TRBV28
j_call: TRBJ2-7
cdr3_aa: CASSISGQPYEQYF
cdr3_nt: TGTGCCAGCAGTATATCAGGCCAACCTTACGAGCAGTACTTC

d_call: TRBD2
clone_size: -
v_call: TRBV6-5
j_call: TRBJ2-1
cdr3_aa: CASSRAGALYNEQFF
cdr3_nt: TGTGCCAGCAGTCGAGCGGGAGCCCTCTACAATGAGCAGTTCTTC

d_call: TRBD2
clone_size: -
v_call: TRBV2
j_call: TRBJ2-1
cdr3_aa: CASTLAGADTQFF
cdr3_nt: TGTGCCAGCACTCTAGCGGGAGCAGACACGCAGTTCTTC

d_call: TRBD1
clone_size: -
v_call: TRBV19
j_call: TRBJ2-2
cdr3_aa: CASSLTGGWTGELFF
cdr3_nt: TGTGCCAGTAGTCTGACAGGGGGGTGGACCGGGGAGCTGTTTTTT

d_call: TRBD1
clone_size: -
v_call: TRBV4-1
j_call: TRBJ1-1
cdr3_aa: CASSYLPGQGNTEAFF
cdr3_nt: TGCGCCAGCAGCTACCTTCCGGGACAGGGAAACACTGAAGCTTTCTTT

d_call: -
clone_size: -
v_call: TRBV28
j_call: TRBJ1-3
cdr3_aa: CATPHDGIGSNTIYF
cdr3_nt: TGTGCCACCCCCCATGACGGGATTGGGTCAAACACCATATATTTT

d_call: -
clone_size: -
v_call: TRBV20-1
j_call: TRBJ2-3
cdr3_aa: CSAYNTDTQYF
cdr3_nt: TGCAGTGCATACAACACAGATACGCAGTATTTT

d_call: -
clone_size: -
v_call: TRBV4-1
j_call: TRBJ2-1
cdr3_aa: CASSQAYSSSYNEQFF
cdr3_nt: TGCGCCAGCAGCCAAGCATACTCAAGCTCCTACAATGAGCAGTTCTTC

d_call: -
clone_size: -
v_call: TRBV27
j_call: TRBJ2-7
cdr3_aa: CASSRAGVTHYEQYF
cdr3_nt: TGTGCCAGCAGTCGGGCGGGCGTGACCCACTACGAGCAGTACTTC

d_call: TRBD1
clone_size: -
v_call: TRBV19
j_call: TRBJ1-5
cdr3_aa: CASRRSTGDSNQPQHF
cdr3_nt: TGTGCCAGTAGGCGATCAACAGGGGATAGCAATCAGCCCCAGCATTTT

d_call: TRBD1
clone_size: -
v_call: TRBV2
j_call: TRBJ2-4
cdr3_aa: CASSEGQGYSIQYF
cdr3_nt: TGTGCCAGCAGTGAGGGACAGGGGTATTCCATTCAGTACTTC

d_call: TRBD2
clone_size: -
v_call: TRBV19
j_call: TRBJ2-2
cdr3_aa: CASNTGRGRANTGELFF
cdr3_nt: TGTGCCAGTAACACGGGTCGCGGGAGGGCCAACACCGGGGAGCTGTTTTTT

d_call: -
clone_size: -
v_call: TRBV11-3
j_call: TRBJ2-3
cdr3_aa: CASSPNSGRSDTQYF
cdr3_nt: TGTGCCAGCAGCCCGAACAGTGGGCGATCAGATACGCAGTATTTT

d_call: -
clone_size: -
v_call: TRBV5-1
j_call: TRBJ2-5
cdr3_aa: CASSPGQKETQYF
cdr3_nt: TGCGCCAGCAGCCCCGGACAGAAAGAGACCCAGTACTTC

d_call: TRBD1
clone_size: few
v_call: TRBV28
j_call: TRBJ1-2
cdr3_aa: CASSSLGQGAFGYTF
cdr3_nt: TGTGCCAGCAGTTCCCTAGGACAGGGGGCTTTCGGCTACACCTTC

d_call: TRBD1
clone_size: -
v_call: TRBV7-9
j_call: TRBJ1-2
cdr3_aa: CASSRDRGTGYTF
cdr3_nt: TGTGCCAGCAGCCGAGACAGGGGGACGGGCTACACCTTC

d_call: TRBD2
clone_size: few
v_call: TRBV9
j_call: TRBJ2-1
cdr3_aa: CASSVEGREGNEQFF
cdr3_nt: TGTGCCAGCAGCGTAGAGGGGCGGGAGGGGAATGAGCAGTTCTTC

d_call: -
clone_size: -
v_call: TRBV11-2
j_call: TRBJ2-7
cdr3_aa: CASSLGSTNIDEQYF
cdr3_nt: TGTGCCAGCAGCTTAGGTTCCACGAACATCGACGAGCAGTACTTC

d_call: TRBD2
clone_size: -
v_call: TRBV5-6
j_call: TRBJ2-5
cdr3_aa: CASNVPASGQETQYF
cdr3_nt: TGTGCCAGCAACGTGCCGGCTAGCGGACAAGAGACCCAGTACTTC

d_call: TRBD2
clone_size: -
v_call: TRBV5-1
j_call: TRBJ2-2
cdr3_aa: CASSLTSGPGELFF
cdr3_nt: TGCGCCAGCAGCTTGACTAGCGGTCCCGGGGAGCTGTTTTTT

d_call: -
clone_size: -
v_call: TRBV6-1
j_call: TRBJ1-5
cdr3_aa: CASSEVQGNQPQHF
cdr3_nt: TGTGCCAGCAGTGAAGTCCAGGGAAATCAGCCCCAGCATTTT

d_call: TRBD1
clone_size: -
v_call: TRBV9
j_call: TRBJ2-3
cdr3_aa: CASSNPRQGARAGWDTDTQYF
cdr3_nt: TGTGCCAGCAGCAATCCCCGACAGGGGGCGCGGGCGGGGTGGGACACAGATACGCAGTATTTT

d_call: TRBD1
clone_size: -
v_call: TRBV7-8
j_call: TRBJ1-5
cdr3_aa: CASSSGTGSNQPQHF
cdr3_nt: TGTGCCAGCAGCTCCGGGACAGGGAGCAATCAGCCCCAGCATTTT

d_call: TRBD2
clone_size: once
v_call: TRBV2
j_call: TRBJ2-5
cdr3_aa: CASGGPSGYQETQYF
cdr3_nt: TGTGCCAGCGGGGGGCCTAGCGGGTACCAAGAGACCCAGTACTTC

d_call: TRBD2
clone_size: -
v_call: TRBV10-3
j_call: TRBJ2-1
cdr3_aa: CAISEVAGYNEQFF
cdr3_nt: TGTGCCATCAGTGAGGTAGCGGGGTACAATGAGCAGTTCTTC

d_call: -
clone_size: medium-sized
v_call: TRBV5-1
j_call: TRBJ1-1
cdr3_aa: CASSSGGRADEAFF
cdr3_nt: TGCGCCAGCAGCTCTGGGGGCAGGGCTGACGAAGCTTTCTTT

d_call: TRBD2
clone_size: -
v_call: TRBV9
j_call: TRBJ2-6
cdr3_aa: CASSPRTSFLSGANVLTF
cdr3_nt: TGTGCCAGCAGCCCCCGGACTAGCTTTCTTTCTGGGGCCAACGTCCTGACTTTC

d_call: -
clone_size: -
v_call: TRBV6-5
j_call: TRBJ1-3
cdr3_aa: CASSYGAGEGNTIYF
cdr3_nt: TGTGCCAGCAGTTACGGTGCAGGGGAGGGAAACACCATATATTTT

d_call: -
clone_size: -
v_call: TRBV5-4
j_call: TRBJ1-3
cdr3_aa: CASSLDSLSGNTIYF
cdr3_nt: TGTGCCAGCAGCTTGGACAGCCTATCTGGAAACACCATATATTTT

d_call: -
clone_size: -
v_call: TRBV6-1
j_call: TRBJ2-1
cdr3_aa: CASSVTRYNEQFF
cdr3_nt: TGTGCCAGCAGTGTTACACGTTACAATGAGCAGTTCTTC

d_call: TRBD2
clone_size: -
v_call: TRBV28
j_call: TRBJ2-1
cdr3_aa: CASSTGTSGRSYNEQFF
cdr3_nt: TGTGCCAGCAGTACCGGGACTAGCGGGCGTTCCTACAATGAGCAGTTCTTC

d_call: TRBD1
clone_size: -
v_call: TRBV5-1
j_call: TRBJ2-3
cdr3_aa: CASSFSAGGMDTDTQYF
cdr3_nt: TGCGCCAGCAGCTTCTCTGCAGGGGGCATGGACACAGATACGCAGTATTTT

d_call: -
clone_size: -
v_call: TRBV28
j_call: TRBJ2-1
cdr3_aa: CASSLGGRIYNEQFF
cdr3_nt: TGTGCCAGCAGTTTAGGTGGGAGGATTTACAATGAGCAGTTCTTC

d_call: -
clone_size: -
v_call: TRBV5-1
j_call: TRBJ2-5
cdr3_aa: CASSFGQLNQETQYF
cdr3_nt: TGCGCCAGCAGCTTCGGACAACTAAACCAAGAGACCCAGTACTTC

d_call: TRBD1
clone_size: -
v_call: TRBV6-1
j_call: TRBJ2-5
cdr3_aa: CATWKDRGRETQYF
cdr3_nt: TGTGCCACCTGGAAGGACAGGGGGCGAGAGACCCAGTACTTC

d_call: -
clone_size: -
v_call: TRBV11-2
j_call: TRBJ2-3
cdr3_aa: CASSLGGGADTQYF
cdr3_nt: TGTGCCAGCAGCTTAGGAGGGGGGGCGGATACGCAGTATTTT

d_call: -
clone_size: -
v_call: TRBV5-1
j_call: TRBJ2-1
cdr3_aa: CASSAGWTVPSSYNEQFF
cdr3_nt: TGCGCCAGCAGCGCCGGATGGACAGTGCCGAGCTCCTACAATGAGCAGTTCTTC

d_call: TRBD2
clone_size: -
v_call: TRBV28
j_call: TRBJ2-6
cdr3_aa: CASTGRGSSGANVLTF
cdr3_nt: TGTGCCAGCACCGGGAGGGGTAGCTCTGGGGCCAACGTCCTGACTTTC

d_call: -
clone_size: -
v_call: TRBV29-1
j_call: TRBJ2-5
cdr3_aa: CSVEEQDGETQYF
cdr3_nt: TGCAGCGTTGAAGAACAGGATGGGGAGACCCAGTACTTC